This T cell receptor beta chain was sequenced during a study of CD8+CD57+ T cells in acquired aplastic anemia. In the study overall: Across the sorted CD4+ and CD8+ cells, DNA amounts averaged 3.2 ug.

General study findings and limits: Patients and controls turned out to have roughly 29 CD8+ CDR3 sequences in common. Levels of CD8+ Simpson's diversity were not significantly distinct in patients versus controls.

Genomic DNA acted as the template from which TCR beta VDJ combination and CDR3 sequence profiling were carried out. TCRdb processed the reads anew with MiXCR; each CDR3 protein has one entry. The data hold about 170,000 distinct CDR3 sequences, with 55% to 70% observed a single time. Turning to this clonotype: The antigen is not known. This may be a read error: a much more frequent sequence differs by one nucleotide.

The sequence was collected from a human donor in good health. The sequencing sample was made of sorted CD4+, CD8+, or CD8+CD57+ T cells (not recorded which) from PBMCs.

The CDR3 bases are TGTGCCAGCAGCCCGCAGGGAAGGAGCTCCTACGAGCGGTACTTC. This gives the protein CASSPQGRSSYERYF. The rearrangement links TRBV5-4 to TRBJ2-7; D is possibly TRBD1 (5 bases). Germline V gene lookup returns CDR1 SGHNT and CDR2 YYREEE (reference sequence). This CDR3 spans 15 amino acids.